These 21 T cell receptor beta chains were sequenced from one sample in a study of T cells in Graves' hyperthyroidism and ophthalmopathy. Amplification targeted TCR beta CDR3 regions from RNA transcripts. TCR CDR3 regions were first amplified by RT-PCR with HTBI primers. One entry per CDR3 protein results from TCRdb running MiXCR on the multiplex PCR reads. The table lists more than 550,000 distinct CDR3 sequences, 15% to 20% of them singletons. Sequenced: blood. These receptor sequences come from a man aged 50 to 59 with Graves' hyperthyroidism.

The rearrangement joins TRBV20-1 to TRBJ1-5; 7 nucleotides match TRBD1. V lost 7 bases and J lost 2; bases outside the gene matches: 8. Looked up from germline, CDR1 is DFQATT and CDR2 is SNEGSKA (reference sequence). This CDR3 comprises 14 residues. The CDR3 sequence: CSVGQASGNQPQHF. The DNA of the CDR3 is TGCAGTGTAGGACAGGCAAGCGGCAATCAGCCCCAGCATTTT.

The rearrangement uses TRBV5-1 and TRBJ2-5; 9 nucleotides line up with TRBD1. V lost 2 bases to trimming and J lost 5 bases; unmatched junction nucleotides: 7. The CDR3 length is 15 residues. Germline V gives CDR1 SGHRS, CDR2 YFSETQ. In nucleotides, the CDR3 is TGCGCCAGCAGCTTCCAGGGACAGGGACCCGAGACCCAGTACTTC. Its protein is CASSFQGQGPETQYF. Full variable domain (outside the CDR3, taken from reference TRBV5-1 and TRBJ2-5): KAGVTQTPRYLIKTRGQQVTLSCSPISGHRSVSWYQQTPGQGLQFLFEYFSETQRNKGNFPGRFSGRQFSNSRSEMNVSTLELGDSALYLCASSFQGQGPETQYFGPGTRLLVL.

CDR3 coding DNA: TGTGCCAGCAGTTACCGGGGAGAAGCTTTCTTT. It translates to CASSYRGEAFF. The genes are TRBV6-5 and TRBJ1-1; no reliable D call. Trimming left V 2 bases short and J 8 bases short, with 6 bases between. CDR3 length equals 11 residues. Germline assignment: CDR1 MNHEY and CDR2 SVGAGI.

In its sample, this clonotype was seen many times. The V call is TRBV29-1, the J call TRBJ2-5; D ambiguous. This CDR3 spans 13 amino acids. CDR1 is SQVTM and CDR2 is ANQGSEA in the germline V gene. V was cut by 1 base and J by 2 bases, with 8 bases left in between. This CDR3 reads CSVEVRNQETQYF. For the CDR3, the DNA is TGCAGCGTTGAAGTAAGGAATCAAGAGACCCAGTACTTC.

This clonotype showed up many times. The chain uses TRBV28 and TRBJ1-2; D gene uncertain. V shed 3 bases and J shed 8 bases, with 16 bases lying between them. This CDR3 has 14 amino acids. The germline CDR1 and CDR2 sequences are MDHEN and SYDVKM. The CDR3 here is CASSLVAPPGGYTF. DNA of the CDR3: TGTGCCAGCAGTTTGGTAGCTCCTCCTGGGGGCTACACCTTC.

At least ten counts were recorded for this clonotype. The rearrangement links TRBV7-3 to TRBJ2-5; 8 bases align to TRBD1. With 2 bases clipped from V and 5 bases from J, the junction kept 7 bases outside the gene matches. The CDR3 contains 15 residues. The germline V gene has CDR1 SGHTA and CDR2 FQGTGA. The CDR3 region is CASSLEQGAWETQYF. The CDR3 nucleotides read TGTGCCAGCAGCTTAGAGCAGGGGGCTTGGGAGACCCAGTACTTC. The variable domain in full, with the rest retrieved from reference TRBV7-3 and TRBJ2-5, is GAGVSQTPSNKVTEKGKYVELRCDPISGHTALYWYRQSLGQGPEFLIYFQGTGAADDSGLPNDRFFAVRPEGSVSTLKIQRTERGDSAVYLCASSLEQGAWETQYFGPGTRLLVL.

This clonotype has more than one count but fewer than ten. V usage is TRBV19 and J usage is TRBJ1-4, with TRBD1 identical over 8 bases. V was clipped by 6 bases and J by 7 bases; unmatched bases: 7. The CDR3 is 14 amino acids. Germline loops: CDR1 LNHDA, CDR2 SQIVND (reference sequence). The CDR3 nucleotides read TGTGCCAGTAGCCGGACAGGGTCTGGTGAAAAACTGTTTTTT. The encoded protein is CASSRTGSGEKLFF.

The CDR3 sequence: CASSITPSYEQYF. The DNA of the CDR3 is TGTGCCAGTAGTATAACCCCGTCTTACGAGCAGTACTTC. The rearrangement links TRBV19 to TRBJ2-7; the D is unclear. CDR1 and CDR2 (germline): LNHDA, SQIVND (reference sequence). The CDR3 has 13 amino acids. V lost 2 bases and J lost 4, with 9 bases in between. Full variable domain (missing parts from reference TRBV19 and TRBJ2-7): DGGITQSPKYLFRKEGQNVTLSCEQNLNHDAMYWYRQDPGQGLRLIYYSQIVNDFQKGDIAEGYSVSREKKESFPLTVTSAQKNPTAFYLCASSITPSYEQYFGPGTRLTVT.

The sample holds one count of this clonotype. This chain links TRBV20-1 with TRBJ2-7; the D gene is possibly TRBD2 (5 bases). The CDR3 has 15 residues. Trimming removed 0 bases from V and 3 bases from J, with 15 bases in between. Germline CDR1 reads DFQATT; CDR2 reads SNEGSKA (reference sequence). DNA of the CDR3: TGCAGTGCTAGAGATTCGAGGGCCCCCCTCTACGAGCAGTACTTC. Translation gives CSARDSRAPLYEQYF.

The chain couples TRBV15 to TRBJ2-1, with 8 bases lining up with TRBD2. V was clipped by 7 bases and J by 0 bases; unmatched bases: 11. CDR1 LNHNV and CDR2 YYDKDF come from the germline V gene (reference sequence). The CDR3 runs 17 residues. The CDR3 sequence: CATKIRISGSSYNEQFF. DNA for the CDR3: TGTGCCACCAAAATTCGGATAAGCGGGAGCTCCTACAATGAGCAGTTCTTC.

The chain couples TRBV18 to TRBJ1-5, with TRBD1 identical over 9 bases. The CDR3 contains 15 residues. Germline-derived CDR1 and CDR2 are KGHSH and LQKENI. V was clipped by 5 bases and J by 5 bases; unmatched bases: 7. The CDR3 spells CASSVDRGNDQPQHF. CDR3 nucleotides: TGTGCCAGCTCAGTCGACAGGGGGAATGATCAGCCCCAGCATTTT.

The genes are TRBV19 and TRBJ2-3; 8 bases are a match to TRBD1. V shed 2 bases, J shed 3 bases, and the junction held 10 bases outside the gene matches. The germline V gene encodes CDR1 LNHDA and CDR2 SQIVND (reference sequence). The CDR3 consists of 17 residues. The CDR3 here is CASSIRGRGRVTDTQYF. The CDR3 bases are TGTGCCAGTAGTATAAGAGGCAGGGGGCGCGTTACAGATACGCAGTATTTT.

This clonotype was counted many times. The chain uses TRBV28 and TRBJ2-1; D gene unclear. Looked up from germline, CDR1 is MDHEN and CDR2 is SYDVKM. The CDR3 consists of 12 residues. The V end lost 2 bases, the J end lost 9 bases, and 8 bases lay between the germline ends. This CDR3 reads CASSLKGPEQFF. The CDR3 DNA follows: TGTGCCAGCAGTTTAAAGGGTCCTGAGCAGTTCTTC.

This clonotype was counted many times. J is TRBJ1-1 and V is TRBV19; D unclear. The ends were cut back, 3 bases at V and 4 bases at J, with 6 bases in the middle. From germline, CDR1 is LNHDA and CDR2 SQIVND (reference sequence). CDR3 length: 12 residues. The CDR3 spells CASSITATEAFF. The DNA of the CDR3 is TGTGCCAGTAGTATTACCGCCACTGAAGCTTTCTTT.

The table lists this clonotype with many counts. The chain links TRBV14 to TRBJ2-3, with D uncertain. V was cut by 0 bases and J by 6 bases, with 4 bases left in between. The CDR3 is 12 amino acids. From germline, CDR1 is SGHDN and CDR2 FVKESK. In DNA, the CDR3 is TGTGCCAGCAGCCAAGATTTTGATACGCAGTATTTT. Translated: CASSQDFDTQYF.

The chain employs TRBV10-3 and TRBJ2-3; 7 positions match TRBD2. The CDR3 is 16 residues long. With V trimmed by 5 bases and J by 5 bases, 13 bases remained unmatched. CDR1 is ENHRY, CDR2 SYGVKD, per germline. CDR3 in amino acids: CAISPAGPHLGDTQYF. CDR3 bases: TGTGCCATCAGTCCAGCGGGACCACATTTAGGAGATACGCAGTATTTT.

In its sample, this clonotype was seen a few times. Here the CDR3 reads CASSLQHGELFF. For the CDR3, the DNA is TGTGCCAGCAGTTTACAGCACGGGGAGCTGTTTTTT. V gene TRBV27 combines with J gene TRBJ2-2; D unresolved. The CDR3 totals 12 residues. Germline V gene sequence: CDR1 MNHEY, CDR2 SMNVEV (reference sequence). V was clipped by 2 bases and J by 7 bases, with 5 bases between them.

The V gene is TRBV2, the J gene TRBJ1-3, with D hard to call. This CDR3 has 14 residues. The germline V gene encodes CDR1 SNHLY and CDR2 FYNNEI. Between the trimmed V and J ends, which lost 7 bases and 3 bases, there was a span of 13 bases. The CDR3 reads CASTELVFGNTIYF. The CDR3 DNA is TGTGCCAGCACCGAGTTGGTCTTTGGAAACACCATATATTTT.

This clonotype was detected many times. The chain is built from TRBV12-3 or TRBV12-4 and TRBJ2-2; the D call may be TRBD1 or TRBD2 (6 bases each). The CDR3 is made up of 14 amino acids. Trimming stripped 4 bases from V and 7 bases from J, with 13 bases between. CDR3 sequence (DNA): TGTGCCAGCAGTTCGGGAGCAGGGGTCGGGGAGCTGTTTTTT. Protein: CASSSGAGVGELFF.

The CDR3 nucleotides are TGTGCCAGCAGTGACCGGACAGAGCCAGATACGCAGTATTTT. As protein: CASSDRTEPDTQYF. The chain has TRBV6-2 or TRBV6-3 and TRBJ2-3, with a possible D match to TRBD1 (6 bases). Trimming took off 5 bases at V and 4 bases at J, with 13 bases between the two ends. Germline lookup yields CDR1 MNHEY and CDR2 SVGEGT. The CDR3 covers 14 residues.

As for this clonotype: An end of the junction does not agree with germline; a read error may underlie this. The rearrangement links TRBV20-1 to TRBJ1-1; TRBD1 is a possible D gene (6 bases). Germline assignment: CDR1 DFQATT and CDR2 SNEGSKA (reference sequence). CDR3 length: 14 residues. CDR3 sequence reads: CSTRWAGVNTESFF. CDR3 coding DNA: TGCAGTACTAGATGGGCAGGGGTGAACACTGAATCTTTCTTT.